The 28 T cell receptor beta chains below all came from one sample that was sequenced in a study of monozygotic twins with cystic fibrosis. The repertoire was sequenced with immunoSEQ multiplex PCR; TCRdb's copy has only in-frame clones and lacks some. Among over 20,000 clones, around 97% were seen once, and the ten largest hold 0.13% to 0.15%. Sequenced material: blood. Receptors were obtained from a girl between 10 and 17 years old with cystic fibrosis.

This CDR3 reads CATSRGISTDTQYF. In DNA form, the CDR3 reads TGTGCCACCAGCAGAGGTATAAGCACAGATACGCAGTATTTT. The chain couples TRBV15 to TRBJ2-3, with D uncertain. This CDR3 is built from 14 residues. The germline CDR1 and CDR2 sequences are LNHNV and YYDKDF (reference sequence). V was pared by 1 base and J by 0 bases, with 5 bases between.

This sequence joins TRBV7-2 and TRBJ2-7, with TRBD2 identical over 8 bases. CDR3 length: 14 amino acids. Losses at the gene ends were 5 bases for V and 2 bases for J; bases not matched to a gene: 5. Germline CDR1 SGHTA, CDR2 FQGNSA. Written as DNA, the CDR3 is TGTGCCAGCAGCCAGAGCGGGAGTGCCTACGAGCAGTACTTC. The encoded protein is CASSQSGSAYEQYF.

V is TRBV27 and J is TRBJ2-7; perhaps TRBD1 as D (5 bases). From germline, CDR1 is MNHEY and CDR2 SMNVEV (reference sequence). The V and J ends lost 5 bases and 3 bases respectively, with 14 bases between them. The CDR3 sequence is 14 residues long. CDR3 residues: CASSPGRVVYEQYF. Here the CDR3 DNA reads TGTGCCAGCAGTCCCGGCAGGGTGGTCTACGAGCAGTACTTC.

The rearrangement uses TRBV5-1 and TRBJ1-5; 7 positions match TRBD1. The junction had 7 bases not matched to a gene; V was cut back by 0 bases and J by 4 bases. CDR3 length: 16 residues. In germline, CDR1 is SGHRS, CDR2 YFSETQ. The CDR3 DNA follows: TGCGCCAGCAGCTTGGACCCAGGGACAGAGAATCAGCCCCAGCATTTT. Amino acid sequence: CASSLDPGTENQPQHF.

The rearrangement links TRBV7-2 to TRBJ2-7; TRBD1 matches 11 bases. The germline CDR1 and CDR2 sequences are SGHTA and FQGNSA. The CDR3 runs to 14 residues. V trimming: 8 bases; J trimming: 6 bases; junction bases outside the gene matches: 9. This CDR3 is CASGPGQGVSEQYV. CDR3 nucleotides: TGTGCCAGCGGGCCGGGACAGGGGGTCTCCGAGCAGTACGTC.

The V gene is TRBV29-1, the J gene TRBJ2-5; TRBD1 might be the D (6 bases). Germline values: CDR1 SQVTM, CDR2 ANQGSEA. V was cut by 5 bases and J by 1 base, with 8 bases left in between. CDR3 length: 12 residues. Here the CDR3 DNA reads TGCAGCGTTAACAGGGTCCAAGAGACCCAGTACTTC. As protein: CSVNRVQETQYF.

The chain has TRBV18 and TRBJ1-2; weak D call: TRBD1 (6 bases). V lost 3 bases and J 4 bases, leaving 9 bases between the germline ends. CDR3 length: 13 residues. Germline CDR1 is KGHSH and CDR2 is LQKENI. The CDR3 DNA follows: TGTGCCAGCTCACCCGACAGGTCCTATGGCTACACCTTC. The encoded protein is CASSPDRSYGYTF.

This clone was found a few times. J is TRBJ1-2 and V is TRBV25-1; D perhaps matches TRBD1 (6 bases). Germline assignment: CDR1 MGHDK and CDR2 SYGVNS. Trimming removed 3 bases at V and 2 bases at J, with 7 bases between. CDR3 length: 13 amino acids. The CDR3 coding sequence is TGTGCCAGCAGTGAGGGGGGCAACTATGGCTACACCTTC. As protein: CASSEGGNYGYTF.

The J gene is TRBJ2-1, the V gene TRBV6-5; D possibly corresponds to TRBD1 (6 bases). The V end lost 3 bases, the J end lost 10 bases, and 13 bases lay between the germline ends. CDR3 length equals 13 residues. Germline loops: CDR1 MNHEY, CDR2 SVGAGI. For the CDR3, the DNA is TGTGCCAGCAGTTATACTAACGGACAGGAGCAGTTCTTC. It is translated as CASSYTNGQEQFF.

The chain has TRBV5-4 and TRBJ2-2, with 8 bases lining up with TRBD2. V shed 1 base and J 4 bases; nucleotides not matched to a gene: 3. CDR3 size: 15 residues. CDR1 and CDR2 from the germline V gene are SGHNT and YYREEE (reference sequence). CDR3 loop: CASSLRAGVTGELFF. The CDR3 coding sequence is TGTGCCAGCAGCTTGAGAGCGGGAGTCACCGGGGAGCTGTTTTTT.

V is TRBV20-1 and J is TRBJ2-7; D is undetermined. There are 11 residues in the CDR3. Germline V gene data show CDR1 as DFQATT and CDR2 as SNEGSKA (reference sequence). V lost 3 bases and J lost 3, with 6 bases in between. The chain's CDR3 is CSASESYEQYV. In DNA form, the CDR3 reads TGCAGTGCTAGTGAGAGCTACGAGCAGTACGTC.

The CDR3 sequence is CASSPGGSSGQETQYF. CDR3 DNA: TGTGCCAGCAGCCCGGGGGGGTCTAGCGGCCAAGAGACCCAGTACTTC. The chain joins TRBV5-4 to TRBJ2-5; TRBD2 agrees at 8 bases. J lost 1 base, V lost 4 bases, and 9 bases had no gene match. Germline V gene sequence: CDR1 SGHNT, CDR2 YYREEE (reference sequence). The CDR3 length is 16 residues.

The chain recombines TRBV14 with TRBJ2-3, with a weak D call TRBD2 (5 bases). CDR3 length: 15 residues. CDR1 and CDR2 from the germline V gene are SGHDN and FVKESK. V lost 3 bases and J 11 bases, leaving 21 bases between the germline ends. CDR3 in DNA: TGTGCCAGCAGCCAGGACCGGTCGACCGGGAAGGGGCAGTATTTT. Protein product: CASSQDRSTGKGQYF. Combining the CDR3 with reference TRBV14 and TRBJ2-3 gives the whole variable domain EAGVTQFPSHSVIEKGQTVTLRCDPISGHDNLYWYRRVMGKEIKFLLHFVKESKQDESGMPNNRFLAERTGGTYSTLKVQPAELEDSGVYFCASSQDRSTGKGQYFGPGTRLTVL.

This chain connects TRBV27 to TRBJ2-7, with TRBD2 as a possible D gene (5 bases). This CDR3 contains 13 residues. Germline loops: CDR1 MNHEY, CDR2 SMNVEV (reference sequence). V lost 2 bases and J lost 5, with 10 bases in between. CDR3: CASSLEGRNEQYF. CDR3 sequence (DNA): TGTGCCAGCAGTTTAGAGGGCCGGAACGAGCAGTACTTC.

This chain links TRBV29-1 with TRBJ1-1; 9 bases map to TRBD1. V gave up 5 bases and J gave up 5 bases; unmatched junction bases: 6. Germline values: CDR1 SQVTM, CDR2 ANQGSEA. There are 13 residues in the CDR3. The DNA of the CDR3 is TGCAGCGTTACGGGACAGGGAGTTACTGAAGCTTTCTTT. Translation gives CSVTGQGVTEAFF. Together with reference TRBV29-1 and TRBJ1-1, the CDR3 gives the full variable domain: SAVISQKPSRDICQRGTSLTIQCQVDSQVTMMFWYRQQPGQSLTLIATANQGSEATYESGFVIDKFPISRPNLTFSTLTVSNMSPEDSSIYLCSVTGQGVTEAFFGQGTRLTVV.

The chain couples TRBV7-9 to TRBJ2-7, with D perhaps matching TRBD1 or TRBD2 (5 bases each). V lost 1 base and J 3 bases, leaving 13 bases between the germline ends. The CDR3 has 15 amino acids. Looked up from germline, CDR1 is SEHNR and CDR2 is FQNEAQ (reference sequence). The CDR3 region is CASSLEPGPRYEQYF. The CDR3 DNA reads TGTGCCAGCAGCTTAGAACCGGGACCGCGCTACGAGCAGTACTTC.

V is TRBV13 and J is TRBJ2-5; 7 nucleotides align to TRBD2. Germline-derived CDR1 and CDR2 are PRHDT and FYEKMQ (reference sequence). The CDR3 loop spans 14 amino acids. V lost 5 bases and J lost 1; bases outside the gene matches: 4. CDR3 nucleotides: TGTGCCAGCAGCCGCGGGACTACCCAAGAGACCCAGTACTTC. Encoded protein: CASSRGTTQETQYF. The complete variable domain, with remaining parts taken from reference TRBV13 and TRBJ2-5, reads AAGVIQSPRHLIKEKRETATLKCYPIPRHDTVYWYQQGPGQDPQFLISFYEKMQSDKGSIPDRFSAQQFSDYHSELNMSSLELGDSALYFCASSRGTTQETQYFGPGTRLLVL.

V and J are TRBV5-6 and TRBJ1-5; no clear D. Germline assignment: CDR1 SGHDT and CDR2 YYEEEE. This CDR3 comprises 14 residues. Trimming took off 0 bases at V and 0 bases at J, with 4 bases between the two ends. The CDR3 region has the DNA TGTGCCAGCAGCTTGGGAGTTAGCAATCAGCCCCAGCATTTT. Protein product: CASSLGVSNQPQHF.

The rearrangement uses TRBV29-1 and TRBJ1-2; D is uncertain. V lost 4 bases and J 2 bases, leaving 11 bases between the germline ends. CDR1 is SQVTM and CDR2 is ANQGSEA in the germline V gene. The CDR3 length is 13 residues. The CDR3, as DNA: TGCAGCGTTGGGCCGGGGATAAACTATGGCTACACCTTC. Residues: CSVGPGINYGYTF.

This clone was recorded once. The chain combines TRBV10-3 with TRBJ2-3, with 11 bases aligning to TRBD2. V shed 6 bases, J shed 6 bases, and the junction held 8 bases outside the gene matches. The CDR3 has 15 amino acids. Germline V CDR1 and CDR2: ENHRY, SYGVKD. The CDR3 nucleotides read TGTGCCATCAGCTATACTAGCGGGAGCATGGATACGCAGTATTTT. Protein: CAISYTSGSMDTQYF.

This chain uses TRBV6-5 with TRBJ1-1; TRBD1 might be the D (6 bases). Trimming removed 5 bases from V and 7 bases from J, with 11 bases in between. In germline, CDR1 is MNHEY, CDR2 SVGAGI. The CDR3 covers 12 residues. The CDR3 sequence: CASSLGGSEAFF. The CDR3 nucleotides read TGTGCCAGCAGTCTGGGGGGCAGTGAAGCTTTCTTT.

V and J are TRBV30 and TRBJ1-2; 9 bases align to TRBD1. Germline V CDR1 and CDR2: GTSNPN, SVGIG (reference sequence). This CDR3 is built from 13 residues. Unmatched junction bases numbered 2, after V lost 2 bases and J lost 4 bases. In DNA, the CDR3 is TGTGCCTGGAGTCACAGGGGGCTCTATGGCTACACCTTC. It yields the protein CAWSHRGLYGYTF.

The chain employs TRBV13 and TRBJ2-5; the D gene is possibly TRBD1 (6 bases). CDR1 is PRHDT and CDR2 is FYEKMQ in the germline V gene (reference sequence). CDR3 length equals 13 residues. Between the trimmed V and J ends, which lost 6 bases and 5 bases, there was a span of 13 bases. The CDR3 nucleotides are TGTGCCAGCAGTCCGGGACATCGGGAGACCCAGTACTTC. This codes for CASSPGHRETQYF.

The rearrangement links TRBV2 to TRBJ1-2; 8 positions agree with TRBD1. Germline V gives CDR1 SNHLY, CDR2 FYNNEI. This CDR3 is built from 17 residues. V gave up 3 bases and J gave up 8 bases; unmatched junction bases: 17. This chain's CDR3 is CASSETGQGAFLGGYTF. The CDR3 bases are TGTGCCAGCAGTGAGACGGGGCAGGGGGCTTTTTTAGGAGGCTACACCTTC.

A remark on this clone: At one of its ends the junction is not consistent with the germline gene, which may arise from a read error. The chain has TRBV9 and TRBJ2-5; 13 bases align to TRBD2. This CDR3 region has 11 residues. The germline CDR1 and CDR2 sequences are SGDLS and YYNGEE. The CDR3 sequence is CASGTSGNLDF. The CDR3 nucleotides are TGTGCCAGCGGGACTAGCGGGAATCTTGACTTC.

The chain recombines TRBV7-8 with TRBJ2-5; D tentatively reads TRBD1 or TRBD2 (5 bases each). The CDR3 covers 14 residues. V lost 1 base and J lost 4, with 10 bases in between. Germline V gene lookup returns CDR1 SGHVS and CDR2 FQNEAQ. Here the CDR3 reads CASSLEAGRETQYF. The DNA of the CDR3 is TGTGCCAGCAGCTTAGAGGCAGGGAGAGAGACCCAGTACTTC.

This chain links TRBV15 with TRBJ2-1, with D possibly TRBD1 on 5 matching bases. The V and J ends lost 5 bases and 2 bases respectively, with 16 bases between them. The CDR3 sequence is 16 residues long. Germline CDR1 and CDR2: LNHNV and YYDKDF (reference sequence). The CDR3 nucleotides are TGTGCCACCAGCCTCCAGGGTCGTGGAACCTACAATGAGCAGTTCTTC. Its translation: CATSLQGRGTYNEQFF.

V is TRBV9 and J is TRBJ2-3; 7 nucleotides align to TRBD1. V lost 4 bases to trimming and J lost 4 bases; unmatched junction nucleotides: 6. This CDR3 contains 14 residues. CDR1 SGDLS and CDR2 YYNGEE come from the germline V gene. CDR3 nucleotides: TGTGCCAGCAGCTCATACAGGGGTCCAGATACGCAGTATTTT. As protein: CASSSYRGPDTQYF.